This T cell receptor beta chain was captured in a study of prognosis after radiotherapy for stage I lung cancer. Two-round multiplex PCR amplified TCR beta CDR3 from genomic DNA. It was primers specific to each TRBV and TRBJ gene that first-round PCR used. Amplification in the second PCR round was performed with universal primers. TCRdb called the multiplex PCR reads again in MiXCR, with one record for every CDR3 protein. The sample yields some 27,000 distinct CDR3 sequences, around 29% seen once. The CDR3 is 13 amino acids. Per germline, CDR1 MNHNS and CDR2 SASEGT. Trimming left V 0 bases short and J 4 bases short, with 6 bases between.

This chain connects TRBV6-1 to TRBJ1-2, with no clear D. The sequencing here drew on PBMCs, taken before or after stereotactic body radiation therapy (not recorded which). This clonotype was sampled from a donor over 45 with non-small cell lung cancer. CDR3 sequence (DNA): TGTGCCAGCAGTGAAGCGCCGGTCTATGGCTACACCTTC. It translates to CASSEAPVYGYTF.